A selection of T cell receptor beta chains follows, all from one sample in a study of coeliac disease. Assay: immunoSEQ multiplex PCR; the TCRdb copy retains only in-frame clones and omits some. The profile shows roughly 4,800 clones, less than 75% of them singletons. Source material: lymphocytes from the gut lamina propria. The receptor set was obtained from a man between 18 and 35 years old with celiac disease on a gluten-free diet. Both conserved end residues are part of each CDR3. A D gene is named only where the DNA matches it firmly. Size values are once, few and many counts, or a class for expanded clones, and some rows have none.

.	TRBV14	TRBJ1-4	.	CASSQDGATNEKLFF	TGTGCCAGCAGCCAAGACGGGGCAACTAATGAAAAACTGTTTTTT
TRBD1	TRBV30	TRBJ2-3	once	CAWSMGQGATDTQYF	TGTGCCTGGAGTATGGGACAGGGGGCAACAGATACGCAGTATTTT
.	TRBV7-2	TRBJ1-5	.	CASSNSPGNQPQHF	TGTGCCAGCAGTAACAGCCCAGGCAATCAGCCCCAGCATTTT
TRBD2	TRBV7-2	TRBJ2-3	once	CASSLVPRGASTDTQYF	TGTGCCAGCAGCTTAGTTCCGCGGGGGGCAAGCACAGATACGCAGTATTTT
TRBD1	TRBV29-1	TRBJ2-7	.	CSVKGQYSYEQYF	TGCAGCGTTAAGGGACAGTACTCCTACGAGCAGTACTTC
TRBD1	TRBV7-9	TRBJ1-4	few	CASSLATTGEEKLFF	TGTGCCAGCAGCTTAGCGACGACAGGGGAGGAAAAACTGTTTTTT
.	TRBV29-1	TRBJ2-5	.	CSESLGGPGTQYF	TGCAGCGAAAGTTTGGGGGGGCCCGGCACCCAGTACTTC
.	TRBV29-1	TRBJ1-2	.	CSVAFQGRDGYTF	TGCAGCGTTGCGTTTCAGGGAAGGGATGGCTACACCTTC
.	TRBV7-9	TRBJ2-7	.	CASSSNREQYF	TGTGCCAGCAGCTCTAACAGAGAGCAGTACTTC
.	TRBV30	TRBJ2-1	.	CAWSVGEQFF	TGTGCCTGGAGTGTCGGGGAGCAGTTCTTC
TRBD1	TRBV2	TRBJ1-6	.	CASSPTGGERNSPLHF	TGTGCCAGCAGCCCTACAGGGGGCGAACGTAATTCACCCCTCCACTTT
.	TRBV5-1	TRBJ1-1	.	CASSLVGSQNTEAFF	TGCGCCAGCAGCTTGGTAGGTAGCCAAAACACTGAAGCTTTCTTT
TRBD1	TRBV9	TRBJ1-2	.	CASSAPNRGGYGYTF	TGTGCCAGCAGCGCGCCCAACAGGGGAGGCTATGGCTACACCTTC
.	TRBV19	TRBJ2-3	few	CASKTGPSGTDTQYF	TGTGCCAGTAAGACAGGCCCATCTGGCACAGATACGCAGTATTTT
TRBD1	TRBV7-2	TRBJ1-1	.	CASSLELGQGAIRAFF	TGTGCCAGCAGCTTAGAGCTAGGCCAGGGGGCGATTCGAGCTTTCTTT
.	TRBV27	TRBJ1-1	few	CASSLGGGTEAFF	TGTGCCAGCAGTTTAGGGGGAGGAACTGAAGCTTTCTTT
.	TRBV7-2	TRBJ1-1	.	CASSLLPPEAFF	TGTGCCAGCAGCTTACTCCCCCCTGAAGCTTTCTTT
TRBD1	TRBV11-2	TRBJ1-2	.	CASSLQGAAIGYTF	TGTGCCAGCAGCTTACAGGGGGCAGCAATCGGCTACACCTTC
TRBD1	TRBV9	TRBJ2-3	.	CASSVVGTEDTQYF	TGTGCCAGCAGCGTAGTCGGGACAGAGGATACGCAGTATTTT
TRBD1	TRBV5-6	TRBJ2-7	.	CASSLMRGLYEQYF	TGTGCCAGCAGCCTCATGAGGGGGCTATACGAGCAGTACTTC
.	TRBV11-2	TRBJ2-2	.	CATEEYRALNTGELFF	TGTGCCACAGAGGAATACAGGGCCTTAAACACCGGGGAGCTGTTTTTT
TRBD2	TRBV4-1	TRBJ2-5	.	CASSQVGGGYQETQYF	TGCGCCAGCAGCCAAGTTGGCGGGGGTTACCAAGAGACCCAGTACTTC
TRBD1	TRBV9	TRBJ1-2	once	CASSVVRDRGYGYTF	TGTGCCAGCAGCGTAGTAAGGGACAGGGGATATGGCTACACCTTC
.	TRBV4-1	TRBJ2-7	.	CATPRGLWEQYF	TGCGCCACCCCCCGGGGACTTTGGGAGCAGTACTTC
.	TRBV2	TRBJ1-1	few	CASRGTSNTEAFF	TGTGCCAGCAGGGGGACATCCAACACTGAAGCTTTCTTT
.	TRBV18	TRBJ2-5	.	CASSPNSPPQETQYF	TGTGCCAGCTCACCCAACAGTCCCCCTCAAGAGACCCAGTACTTC
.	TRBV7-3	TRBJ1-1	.	CASSSGEGRNTEAFF	TGTGCCAGCAGCTCTGGGGAGGGGAGGAACACTGAAGCTTTCTTT
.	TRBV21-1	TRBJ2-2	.	CASSTHLRGPGTANGELFF	TGTGCCAGCAGCACTCACCTAAGGGGCCCAGGGACAGCAAACGGGGAGCTGTTTTTT
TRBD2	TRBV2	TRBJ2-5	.	CASSGTSGGETQYF	TGTGCCAGCAGCGGGACTAGCGGTGGGGAGACCCAGTACTTC
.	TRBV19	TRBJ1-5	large	CASSLHPQGGDQPQHF	TGTGCCAGTAGTCTCCATCCGCAGGGTGGAGATCAGCCCCAGCATTTT
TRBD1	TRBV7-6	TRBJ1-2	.	CASSLDRRGGLRGYTF	TGTGCCAGCAGCTTAGATCGGCGAGGGGGCTTACGTGGCTACACCTTC
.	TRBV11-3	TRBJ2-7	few	CASSERGGELYEQYF	TGTGCCAGCAGCGAACGGGGTGGAGAGCTTTACGAGCAGTACTTC
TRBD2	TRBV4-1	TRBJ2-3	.	CASSLTSGGGVWDTQYF	TGCGCCAGCAGCCTGACTAGCGGGGGGGGAGTTTGGGATACGCAGTATTTT
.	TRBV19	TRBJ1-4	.	CASSMMQGNEKLFF	TGTGCCAGTAGTATGATGCAGGGGAATGAAAAACTGTTTTTT
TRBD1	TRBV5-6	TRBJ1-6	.	CASSSNRGRSPLHF	TGTGCCAGCAGCTCGAACAGGGGACGTTCACCCCTCCACTTT
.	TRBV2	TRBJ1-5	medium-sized	CASSEGGGAQHF	TGTGCCAGCAGTGAAGGTGGGGGGGCCCAGCATTTT
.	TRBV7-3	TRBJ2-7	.	CASSLTGTTFSEQYF	TGTGCCAGCAGCTTAACCGGGACAACCTTCTCCGAGCAGTACTTC
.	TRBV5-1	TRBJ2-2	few	CASSLAQFANTGELFF	TGCGCCAGCAGCTTGGCCCAGTTCGCGAACACCGGGGAGCTGTTTTTT
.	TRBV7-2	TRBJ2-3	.	CASSLASGPGTDTQYF	TGTGCCAGCAGCTTAGCGTCCGGTCCTGGCACAGATACGCAGTATTTT
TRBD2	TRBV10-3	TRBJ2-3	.	CAIGRGGETDTQYF	TGTGCCATCGGTCGCGGGGGGGAGACAGATACGCAGTATTTT
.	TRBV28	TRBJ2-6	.	CASSLTISGANVLTF	TGTGCCAGCAGTTTAACTATCTCTGGGGCCAACGTCCTGACTTTC
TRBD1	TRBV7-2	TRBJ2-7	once	CASSRSLGTGTYEQYF	TGTGCCAGCAGCCGTTCACTAGGGACAGGGACCTACGAGCAGTACTTC
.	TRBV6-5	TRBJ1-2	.	CASSSPGFLGFYGYTF	TGTGCCAGCAGTTCCCCGGGTTTTTTAGGATTTTATGGCTACACCTTC
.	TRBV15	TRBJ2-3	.	CATSSRGFGTQYF	TGTGCCACCAGCAGTAGGGGCTTTGGCACGCAGTATTTT
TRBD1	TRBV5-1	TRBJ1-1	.	CASSMDREGEAFF	TGCGCCAGCAGCATGGACAGGGAAGGTGAAGCTTTCTTT
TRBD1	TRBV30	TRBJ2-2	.	CAWSATGQTTGELFF	TGTGCCTGGAGTGCCACGGGACAGACCACCGGGGAGCTGTTTTTT
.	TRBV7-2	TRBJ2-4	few	CASSTRPGQGGIQYF	TGTGCCAGCAGCACCCGCCCAGGTCAGGGGGGCATTCAGTACTTC
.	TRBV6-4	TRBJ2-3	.	CASRYRAGTDTQYF	TGTGCCAGCAGATACAGGGCCGGCACAGATACGCAGTATTTT
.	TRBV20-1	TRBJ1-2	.	CSASEPRGYTF	TGCAGTGCTAGTGAACCGCGGGGCTACACCTTC
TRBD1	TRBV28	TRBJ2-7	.	CASRPLQTGGELFQQYF	TGTGCCAGCAGACCCCTCCAAACAGGGGGCGAACTTTTTCAGCAGTACTTC
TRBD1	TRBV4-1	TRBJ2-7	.	CASSHPTMGTGRNHEQYF	TGCGCCAGCAGCCACCCTACCATGGGGACAGGGCGGAACCACGAGCAGTACTTC
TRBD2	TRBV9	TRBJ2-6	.	CASSLREGELLSGANVLTF	TGTGCCAGCAGCCTGCGGGAGGGGGAGCTCCTCTCTGGGGCCAACGTCCTGACTTTC